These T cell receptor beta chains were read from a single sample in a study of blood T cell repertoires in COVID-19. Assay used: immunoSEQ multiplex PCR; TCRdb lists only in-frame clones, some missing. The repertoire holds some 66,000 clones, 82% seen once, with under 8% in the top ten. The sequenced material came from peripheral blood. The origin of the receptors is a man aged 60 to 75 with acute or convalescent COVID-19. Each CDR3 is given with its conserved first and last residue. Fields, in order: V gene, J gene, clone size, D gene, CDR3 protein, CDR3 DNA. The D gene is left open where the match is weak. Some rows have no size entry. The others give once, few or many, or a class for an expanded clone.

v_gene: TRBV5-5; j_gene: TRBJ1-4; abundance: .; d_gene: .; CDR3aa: CASSLVHINEKLFF; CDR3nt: TGTGCCAGCAGCTTGGTACATATTAATGAAAAACTGTTTTTT
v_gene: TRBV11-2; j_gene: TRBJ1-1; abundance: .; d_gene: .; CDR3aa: CASSPGMNTEAFF; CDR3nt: TGTGCCAGCAGCCCGGGGATGAACACTGAAGCTTTCTTT
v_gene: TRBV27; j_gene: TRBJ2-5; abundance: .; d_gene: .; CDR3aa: CASSLGHPQETQYF; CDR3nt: TGTGCCAGCAGTCTCGGACACCCTCAAGAGACCCAGTACTTC
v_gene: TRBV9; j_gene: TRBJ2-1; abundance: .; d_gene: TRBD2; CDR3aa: CASSVEPAGEQFF; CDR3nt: TGTGCCAGCAGCGTCGAGCCAGCGGGGGAGCAGTTCTTC
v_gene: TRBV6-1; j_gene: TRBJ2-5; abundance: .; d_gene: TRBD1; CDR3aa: CASSDGTGTAETQYF; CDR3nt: TGTGCCAGCAGTGATGGGACCGGGACAGCCGAGACCCAGTACTTC
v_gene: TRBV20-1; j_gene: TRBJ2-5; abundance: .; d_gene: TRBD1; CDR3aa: CSASPRTGEETQYF; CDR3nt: TGCAGTGCTAGTCCTAGGACAGGAGAAGAGACCCAGTACTTC
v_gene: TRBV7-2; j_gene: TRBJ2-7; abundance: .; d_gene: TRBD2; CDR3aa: CASSLFRGAYEQYF; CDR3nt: TGTGCCAGCAGCTTATTTCGGGGGGCCTACGAGCAGTACTTC
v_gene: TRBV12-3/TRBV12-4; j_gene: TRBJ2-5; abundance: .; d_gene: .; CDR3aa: CASSLVGETQYF; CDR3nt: TGTGCCAGCAGCCTGGTCGGAGAGACCCAGTACTTC
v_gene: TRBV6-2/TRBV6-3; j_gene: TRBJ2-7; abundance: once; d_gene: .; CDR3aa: CASSTRQGTYEQYF; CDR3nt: TGTGCCAGCAGTACTCGCCAGGGGACCTACGAGCAGTACTTC
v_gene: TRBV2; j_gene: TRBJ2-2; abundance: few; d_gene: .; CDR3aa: CASSVTANTGELFF; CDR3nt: TGTGCCAGCAGTGTGACAGCGAACACCGGGGAGCTGTTTTTT
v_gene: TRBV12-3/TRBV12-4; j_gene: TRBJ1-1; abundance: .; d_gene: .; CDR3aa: CASSNLVAEAFF; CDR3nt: TGTGCCAGCAGCAACTTAGTGGCTGAAGCTTTCTTT
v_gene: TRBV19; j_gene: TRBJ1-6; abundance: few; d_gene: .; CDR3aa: CASSRGDRLETLHF; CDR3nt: TGTGCCAGTAGTAGGGGCGACAGACTTGAGACCCTCCACTTT
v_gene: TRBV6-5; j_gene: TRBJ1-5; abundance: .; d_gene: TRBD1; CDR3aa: CASRGNRGGQPQHF; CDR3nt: TGTGCCAGCAGGGGAAACAGGGGCGGTCAGCCCCAGCATTTT
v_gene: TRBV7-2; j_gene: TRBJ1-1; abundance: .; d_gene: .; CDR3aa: CASSLARVNREAFF; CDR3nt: TGTGCCAGCAGCTTAGCGAGAGTGAACAGAGAAGCTTTCTTT
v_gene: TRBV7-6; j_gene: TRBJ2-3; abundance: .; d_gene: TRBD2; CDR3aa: CASSLLPSGGANTDTQYF; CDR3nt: TGTGCCAGCAGCTTACTGCCTAGCGGGGGAGCCAACACAGATACGCAGTATTTT
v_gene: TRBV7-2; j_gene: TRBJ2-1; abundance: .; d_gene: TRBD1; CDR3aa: CASSIPGQVNEQFF; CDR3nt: TGTGCCAGCAGCATCCCGGGACAGGTGAATGAGCAGTTCTTC
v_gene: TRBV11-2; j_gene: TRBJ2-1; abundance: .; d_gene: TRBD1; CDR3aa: CASSLIRTGPNEQFF; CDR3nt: TGTGCCAGCAGCTTAATCAGGACAGGGCCCAATGAGCAGTTCTTC
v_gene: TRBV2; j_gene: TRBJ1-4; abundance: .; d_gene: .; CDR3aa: CASRLLVATNEKLFF; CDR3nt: TGTGCCAGCAGACTCTTGGTTGCAACTAATGAAAAACTGTTTTTT
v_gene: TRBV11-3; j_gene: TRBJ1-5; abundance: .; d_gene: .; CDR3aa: CASSLGRRGRTTQPQHF; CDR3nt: TGTGCCAGCAGCTTAGGTAGGCGGGGTCGGACGACTCAGCCCCAGCATTTT
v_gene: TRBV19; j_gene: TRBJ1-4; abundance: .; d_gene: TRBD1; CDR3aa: CASSITARGIEKLFF; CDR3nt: TGTGCCAGTAGTATAACGGCCAGGGGGATTGAAAAACTGTTTTTT
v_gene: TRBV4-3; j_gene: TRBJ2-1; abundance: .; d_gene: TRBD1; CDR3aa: CASSPDRGYNEQFF; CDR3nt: TGCGCCAGCAGCCCCGACAGGGGTTACAATGAGCAGTTCTTC
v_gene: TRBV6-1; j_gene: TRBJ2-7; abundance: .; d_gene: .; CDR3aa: CASSEPSDYEQYF; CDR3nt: TGTGCCAGCAGTGAGCCCAGTGACTACGAGCAGTACTTC
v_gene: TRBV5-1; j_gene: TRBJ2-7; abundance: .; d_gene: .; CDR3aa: CASSYNYEQYF; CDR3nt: TGCGCCAGCAGTTATAATTACGAGCAGTACTTC
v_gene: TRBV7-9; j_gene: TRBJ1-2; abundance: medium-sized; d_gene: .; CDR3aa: CASSLEGRAGDGYTF; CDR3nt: TGTGCCAGCAGCTTAGAGGGTCGGGCAGGGGATGGCTACACCTTC
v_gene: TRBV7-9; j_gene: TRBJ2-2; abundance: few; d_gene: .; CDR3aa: CASTPVAGELFF; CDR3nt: TGTGCCAGCACCCCAGTGGCCGGGGAGCTGTTTTTT
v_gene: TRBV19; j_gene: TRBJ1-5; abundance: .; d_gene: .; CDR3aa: CASSPGIQPQHF; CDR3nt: TGTGCCAGTAGTCCAGGGATTCAGCCCCAGCATTTT
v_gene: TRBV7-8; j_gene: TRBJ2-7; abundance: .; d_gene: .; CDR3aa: CASMGVYEQYF; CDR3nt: TGTGCCAGCATGGGAGTGTACGAGCAGTACTTC
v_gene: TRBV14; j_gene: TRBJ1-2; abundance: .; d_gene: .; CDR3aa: CASSPQDNYGYTF; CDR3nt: TGTGCCAGCAGCCCTCAGGATAACTATGGCTACACCTTC
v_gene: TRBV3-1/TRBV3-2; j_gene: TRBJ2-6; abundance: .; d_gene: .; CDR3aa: CASSRRSSGANVLTF; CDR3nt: TGTGCCAGCAGCCGGCGGAGCTCTGGGGCCAACGTCCTGACTTTC
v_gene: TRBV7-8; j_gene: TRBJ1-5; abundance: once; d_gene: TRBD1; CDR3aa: CASRPGQFNQPQHF; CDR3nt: TGTGCCAGCAGACCGGGACAGTTCAATCAGCCCCAGCATTTT
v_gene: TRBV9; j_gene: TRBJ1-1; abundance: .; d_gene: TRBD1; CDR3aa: CASSPRTGNTEAFF; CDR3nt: TGTGCCAGCAGCCCAAGGACAGGGAACACTGAAGCTTTCTTT
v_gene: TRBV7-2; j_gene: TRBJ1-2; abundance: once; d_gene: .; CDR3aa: CASSPYPTAVYGYTF; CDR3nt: TGTGCCAGCAGCCCCTATCCCACCGCGGTCTATGGCTACACCTTC
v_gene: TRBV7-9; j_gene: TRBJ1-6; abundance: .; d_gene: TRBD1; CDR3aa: CASSGPGTGYSPLHF; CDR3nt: TGTGCCAGCAGCGGACCCGGGACAGGGTATTCACCCCTCCACTTT
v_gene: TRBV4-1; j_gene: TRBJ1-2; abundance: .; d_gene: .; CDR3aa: CASSLLWAASPAYGYTF; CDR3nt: TGCGCCAGCAGCCTTCTATGGGCAGCCAGCCCTGCCTATGGCTACACCTTC
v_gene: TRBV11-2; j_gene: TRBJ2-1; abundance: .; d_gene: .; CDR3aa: CASSARGNNNEQFF; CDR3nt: TGTGCCAGCAGCGCCCGGGGGAATAACAATGAGCAGTTCTTC
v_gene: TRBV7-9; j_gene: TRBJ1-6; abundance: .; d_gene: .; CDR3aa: CASSLSIGSSYNSPLHF; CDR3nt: TGTGCCAGCAGCTTATCTATCGGGAGCTCCTATAATTCACCCCTCCACTTT
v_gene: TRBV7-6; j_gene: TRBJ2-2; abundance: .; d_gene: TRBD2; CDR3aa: CASSRYWGGTGELFF; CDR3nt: TGTGCCAGCAGCCGATATTGGGGGGGCACCGGGGAGCTGTTTTTT
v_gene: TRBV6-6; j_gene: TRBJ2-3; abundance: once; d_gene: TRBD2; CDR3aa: CASSRIGFGGDTQYF; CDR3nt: TGTGCCAGCAGTAGGATAGGCTTCGGGGGGGATACGCAGTATTTT
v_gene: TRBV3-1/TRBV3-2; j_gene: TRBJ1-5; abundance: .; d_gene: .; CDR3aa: CASSQDLRSNQPQHF; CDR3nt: TGTGCCAGCAGCCAAGATCTACGGAGCAATCAGCCCCAGCATTTT
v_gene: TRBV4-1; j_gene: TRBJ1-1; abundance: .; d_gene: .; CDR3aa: CASSPTPGGTWRTEAFF; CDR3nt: TGCGCCAGCAGCCCTACCCCCGGAGGGACGTGGCGGACTGAAGCTTTCTTT
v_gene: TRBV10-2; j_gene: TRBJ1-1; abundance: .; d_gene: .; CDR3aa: CASSSRGNTEAFF; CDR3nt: TGCGCCAGCAGTTCAAGGGGTAACACTGAAGCTTTCTTT
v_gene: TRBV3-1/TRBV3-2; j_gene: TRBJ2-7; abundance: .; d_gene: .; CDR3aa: CASSRTAYEQYF; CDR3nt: TGTGCCAGCAGCCGGACAGCCTACGAGCAGTACTTC